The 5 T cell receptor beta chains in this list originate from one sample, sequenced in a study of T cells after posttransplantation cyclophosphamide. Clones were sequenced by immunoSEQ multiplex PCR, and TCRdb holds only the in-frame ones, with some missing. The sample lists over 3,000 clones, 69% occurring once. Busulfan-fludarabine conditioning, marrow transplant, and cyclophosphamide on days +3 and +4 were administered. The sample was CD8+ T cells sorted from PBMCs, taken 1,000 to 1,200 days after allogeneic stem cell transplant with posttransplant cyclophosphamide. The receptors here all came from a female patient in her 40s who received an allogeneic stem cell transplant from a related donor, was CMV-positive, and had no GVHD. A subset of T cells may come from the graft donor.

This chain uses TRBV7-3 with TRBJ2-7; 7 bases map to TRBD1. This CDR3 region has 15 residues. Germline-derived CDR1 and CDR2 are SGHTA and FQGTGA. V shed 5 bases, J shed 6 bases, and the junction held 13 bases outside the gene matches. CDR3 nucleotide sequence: TGTGCCAGCAGCCCACGACAGGGATTAAGAGGCGAGCAGTACTTC. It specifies CASSPRQGLRGEQYF.

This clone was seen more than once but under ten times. The CDR3 DNA reads TGTGCCATCAGTGAGTCAAGGCAGGATTATAATTCACCCCTCCACTTT. It codes for CAISESRQDYNSPLHF. The J gene is TRBJ1-6, the V gene TRBV10-3; D gene unclear. Trimming left V 0 bases short and J 4 bases short, with 10 bases between. This CDR3 is built from 16 residues. Germline values: CDR1 ENHRY, CDR2 SYGVKD.

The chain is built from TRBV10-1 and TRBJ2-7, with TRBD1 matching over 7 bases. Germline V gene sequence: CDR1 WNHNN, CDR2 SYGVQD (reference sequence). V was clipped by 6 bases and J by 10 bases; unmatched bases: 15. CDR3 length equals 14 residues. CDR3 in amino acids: CASRENGQAFDQYF. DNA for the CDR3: TGCGCCAGCAGGGAAAACGGACAGGCCTTCGACCAGTACTTC.

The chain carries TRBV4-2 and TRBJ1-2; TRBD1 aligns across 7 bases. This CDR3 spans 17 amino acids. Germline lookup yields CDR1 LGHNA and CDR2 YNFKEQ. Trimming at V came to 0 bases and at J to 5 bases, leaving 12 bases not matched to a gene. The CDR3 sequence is CASSQDFGSQGLYGYTF. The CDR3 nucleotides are TGTGCCAGCAGCCAAGATTTTGGATCACAGGGGTTATATGGCTACACCTTC.

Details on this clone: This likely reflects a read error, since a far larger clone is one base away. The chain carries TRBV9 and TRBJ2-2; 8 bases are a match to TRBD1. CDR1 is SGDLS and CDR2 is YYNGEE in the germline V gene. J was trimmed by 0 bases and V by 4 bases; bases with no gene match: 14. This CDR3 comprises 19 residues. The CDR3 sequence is CASSPVPGQEAPNTGELFF. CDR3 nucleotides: TGTGCCAGCAGCCCCGTTCCGGGACAGGAGGCCCCGAACACCGGGGAGCTGTTTTTT.